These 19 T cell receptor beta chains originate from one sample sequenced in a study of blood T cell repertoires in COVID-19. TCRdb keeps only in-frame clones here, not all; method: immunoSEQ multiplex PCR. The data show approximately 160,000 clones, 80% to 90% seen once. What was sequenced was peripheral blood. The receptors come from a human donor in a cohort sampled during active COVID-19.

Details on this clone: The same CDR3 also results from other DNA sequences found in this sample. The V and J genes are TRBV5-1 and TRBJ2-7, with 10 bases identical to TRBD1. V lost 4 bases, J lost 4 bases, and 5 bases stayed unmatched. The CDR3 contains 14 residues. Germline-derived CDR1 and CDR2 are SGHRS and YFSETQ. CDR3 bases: TGCGCCAGCAGCCTGGGACAGGGGAGGTACGAGCAGTACTTC. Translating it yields CASSLGQGRYEQYF.

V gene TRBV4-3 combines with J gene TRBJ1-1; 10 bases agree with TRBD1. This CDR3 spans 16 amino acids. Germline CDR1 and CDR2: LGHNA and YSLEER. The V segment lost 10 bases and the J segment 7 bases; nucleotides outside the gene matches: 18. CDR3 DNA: TGCGCCAACGAAGACAGGGGGCGCATTAGGAAGATTGAAGCTTTCTTT. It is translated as CANEDRGRIRKIEAFF.

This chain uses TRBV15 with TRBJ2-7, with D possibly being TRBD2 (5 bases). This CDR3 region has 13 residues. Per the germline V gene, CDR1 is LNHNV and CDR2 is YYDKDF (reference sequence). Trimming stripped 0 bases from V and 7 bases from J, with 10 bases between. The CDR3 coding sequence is TGTGCCACCAGCAGAGATCGGGGATCTGAGCAGTACTTC. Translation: CATSRDRGSEQYF.

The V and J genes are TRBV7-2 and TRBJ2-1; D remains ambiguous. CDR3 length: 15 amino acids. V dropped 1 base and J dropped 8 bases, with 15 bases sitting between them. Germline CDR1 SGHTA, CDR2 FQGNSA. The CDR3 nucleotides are TGTGCCAGCAGCTTAGTTGGCCCCATGTTGGATGAGCAGTTCTTC. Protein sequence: CASSLVGPMLDEQFF.

In DNA form, the CDR3 reads TGTGCCAGCAGCCCGGACGGAGGTCTTTCCTATGGCTACACCTTC. Its protein is CASSPDGGLSYGYTF. The rearrangement joins TRBV5-4 to TRBJ1-2; D remains ambiguous. Germline CDR1 reads SGHNT; CDR2 reads YYREEE (reference sequence). Between the trimmed V and J ends, which lost 4 bases and 4 bases, there was a span of 17 bases. The CDR3 spans 15 residues.

CDR3 bases: TGTGCCAGTAGTCGACTAGCGGGAGGCGAGACCCAGTACTTC. Translation: CASSRLAGGETQYF. V gene TRBV19 combines with J gene TRBJ2-5; 13 bases are shared with TRBD2. From germline, CDR1 is LNHDA and CDR2 SQIVND (reference sequence). The CDR3 loop spans 14 amino acids. Germline trimming cut 5 bases from V and 5 bases from J; bases unmatched to any gene: 2.

CDR3 nucleotides: TGTGCCAGCAGTCCCGTCTTAGCAGGAAACACCATATATTTT. It is translated as CASSPVLAGNTIYF. This chain links TRBV7-9 with TRBJ1-3; D not resolved. This CDR3 is 14 amino acids long. Germline V gene sequence: CDR1 SEHNR, CDR2 FQNEAQ (reference sequence). V dropped 6 bases and J dropped 4 bases, with 13 bases sitting between them. The full variable domain, with the rest looked up from reference TRBV7-9 and TRBJ1-3, is DTGVSQNPRHKITKRGQNVTFRCDPISEHNRLYWYRQTLGQGPEFLTYFQNEAQLEKSRLLSDRFSAERPKGSFSTLEIQRTEQGDSAMYLCASSPVLAGNTIYFGEGSWLTVV.

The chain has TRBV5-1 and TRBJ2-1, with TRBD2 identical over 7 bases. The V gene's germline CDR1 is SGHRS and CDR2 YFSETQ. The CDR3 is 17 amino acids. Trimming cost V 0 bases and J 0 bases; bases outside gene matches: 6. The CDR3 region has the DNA TGCGCCAGCAGCTTGGCCGGCGGGAGAACCTCCTACAATGAGCAGTTCTTC. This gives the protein CASSLAGGRTSYNEQFF.

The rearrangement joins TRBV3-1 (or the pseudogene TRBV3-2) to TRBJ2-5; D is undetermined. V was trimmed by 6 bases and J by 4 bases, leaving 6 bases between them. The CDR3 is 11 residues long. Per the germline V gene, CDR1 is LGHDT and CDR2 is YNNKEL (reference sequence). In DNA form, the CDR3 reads TGTGCCAGCAGTCGCGGAGAGACCCAGTACTTC. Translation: CASSRGETQYF.

In nucleotides, the CDR3 is TGTGCCAGCAGTTTCCCGGGGATCGACGGCTACACCTTC. Encoded protein: CASSFPGIDGYTF. The chain employs TRBV7-2 and TRBJ1-2; D not resolved. Germline CDR1 is SGHTA and CDR2 is FQGNSA. CDR3 length equals 13 residues. V gave up 6 bases and J gave up 8 bases, with 16 bases separating them.

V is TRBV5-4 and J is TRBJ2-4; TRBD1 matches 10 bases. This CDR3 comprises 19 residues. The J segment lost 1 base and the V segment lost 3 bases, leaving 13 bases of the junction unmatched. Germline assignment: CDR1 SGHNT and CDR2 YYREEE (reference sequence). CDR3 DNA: TGTGCCAGCAGCTGGAAGATGACAGGGGGCGGGTGGGCCAAAAACATTCAGTACTTC. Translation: CASSWKMTGGGWAKNIQYF.

The CDR3: CASSYWSKDNEQFF. As DNA, the CDR3 is TGTGCCAGCAGTTACTGGAGCAAGGACAATGAGCAGTTCTTC. The V call is TRBV6-2 or TRBV6-3, the J call TRBJ2-1, with D unresolved. Germline lookup yields CDR1 MNHEY and CDR2 SVGEGT. With 1 base removed from V and 5 bases from J, the gap between germline ends came to 9 bases. This CDR3 is built from 14 residues.

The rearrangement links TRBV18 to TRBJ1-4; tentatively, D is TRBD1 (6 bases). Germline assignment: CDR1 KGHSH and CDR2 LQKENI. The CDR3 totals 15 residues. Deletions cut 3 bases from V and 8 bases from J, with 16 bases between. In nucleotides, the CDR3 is TGTGCCAGCTCACCCTTACAGGGCCGGGGAGAAAAACTGTTTTTT. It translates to CASSPLQGRGEKLFF. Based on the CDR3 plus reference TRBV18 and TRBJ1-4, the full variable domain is NAGVMQNPRHLVRRRGQEARLRCSPMKGHSHVYWYRQLPEEGLKFMVYLQKENIIDESGMPKERFSAEFPKEGPSILRIQQVVRGDSAAYFCASSPLQGRGEKLFFGSGTQLSVL.

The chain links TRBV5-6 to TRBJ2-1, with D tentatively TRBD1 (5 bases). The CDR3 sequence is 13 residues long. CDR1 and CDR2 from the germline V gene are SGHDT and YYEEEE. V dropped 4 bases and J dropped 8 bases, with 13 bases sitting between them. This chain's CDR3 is CASSVQGGDEQFF. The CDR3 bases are TGTGCCAGCAGCGTTCAGGGTGGCGATGAGCAGTTCTTC.

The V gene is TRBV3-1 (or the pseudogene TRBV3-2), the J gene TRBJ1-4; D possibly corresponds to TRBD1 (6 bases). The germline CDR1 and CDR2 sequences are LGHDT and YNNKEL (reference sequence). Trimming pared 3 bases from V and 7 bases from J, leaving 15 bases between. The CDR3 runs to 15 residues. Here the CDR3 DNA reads TGTGCCAGCAGCCATCTACGGGGGGCAGTTGAAAAACTGTTTTTT. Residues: CASSHLRGAVEKLFF.

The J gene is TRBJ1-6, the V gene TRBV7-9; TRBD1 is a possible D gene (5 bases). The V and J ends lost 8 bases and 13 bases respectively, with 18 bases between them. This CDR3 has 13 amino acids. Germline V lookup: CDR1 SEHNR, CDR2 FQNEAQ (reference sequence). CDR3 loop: CASRQGDFAPLHF. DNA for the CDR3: TGTGCCAGCCGCCAAGGGGACTTTGCCCCCCTCCACTTT. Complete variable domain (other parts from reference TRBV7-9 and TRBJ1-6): DTGVSQNPRHKITKRGQNVTFRCDPISEHNRLYWYRQTLGQGPEFLTYFQNEAQLEKSRLLSDRFSAERPKGSFSTLEIQRTEQGDSAMYLCASRQGDFAPLHFGNGTRLTVT.

The CDR3 reads CASSQMGRNTEAFF. As DNA, the CDR3 is TGCGCCAGCAGCCAAATGGGGCGGAACACTGAAGCTTTCTTT. The rearrangement links TRBV4-3 to TRBJ1-1, with D perhaps matching TRBD1 (5 bases). This CDR3 is 14 amino acids long. Between the trimmed V and J ends, which lost 2 bases and 1 base, there was a span of 8 bases. Germline V gene sequence: CDR1 LGHNA, CDR2 YSLEER.

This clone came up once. Written as DNA, the CDR3 is TGTGCCAGCAGTTTGACAGCGTCCTCTGGAAACACCATATATTTT. Its translation is CASSLTASSGNTIYF. The chain is built from TRBV27 and TRBJ1-3; possible D gene TRBD1, 5 bases. The CDR3 covers 15 residues. Germline loops: CDR1 MNHEY, CDR2 SMNVEV (reference sequence). Trimming left V 3 bases short and J 0 bases short, with 9 bases between.

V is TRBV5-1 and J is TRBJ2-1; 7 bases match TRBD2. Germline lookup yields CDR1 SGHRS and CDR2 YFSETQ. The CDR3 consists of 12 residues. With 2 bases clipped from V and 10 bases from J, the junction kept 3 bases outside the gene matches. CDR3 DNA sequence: TGCGCCAGCAGCTTCGGGGGGTACGAGCAGTTCTTC. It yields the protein CASSFGGYEQFF. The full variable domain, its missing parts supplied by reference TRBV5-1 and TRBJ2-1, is KAGVTQTPRYLIKTRGQQVTLSCSPISGHRSVSWYQQTPGQGLQFLFEYFSETQRNKGNFPGRFSGRQFSNSRSEMNVSTLELGDSALYLCASSFGGYEQFFGPGTRLTVL.